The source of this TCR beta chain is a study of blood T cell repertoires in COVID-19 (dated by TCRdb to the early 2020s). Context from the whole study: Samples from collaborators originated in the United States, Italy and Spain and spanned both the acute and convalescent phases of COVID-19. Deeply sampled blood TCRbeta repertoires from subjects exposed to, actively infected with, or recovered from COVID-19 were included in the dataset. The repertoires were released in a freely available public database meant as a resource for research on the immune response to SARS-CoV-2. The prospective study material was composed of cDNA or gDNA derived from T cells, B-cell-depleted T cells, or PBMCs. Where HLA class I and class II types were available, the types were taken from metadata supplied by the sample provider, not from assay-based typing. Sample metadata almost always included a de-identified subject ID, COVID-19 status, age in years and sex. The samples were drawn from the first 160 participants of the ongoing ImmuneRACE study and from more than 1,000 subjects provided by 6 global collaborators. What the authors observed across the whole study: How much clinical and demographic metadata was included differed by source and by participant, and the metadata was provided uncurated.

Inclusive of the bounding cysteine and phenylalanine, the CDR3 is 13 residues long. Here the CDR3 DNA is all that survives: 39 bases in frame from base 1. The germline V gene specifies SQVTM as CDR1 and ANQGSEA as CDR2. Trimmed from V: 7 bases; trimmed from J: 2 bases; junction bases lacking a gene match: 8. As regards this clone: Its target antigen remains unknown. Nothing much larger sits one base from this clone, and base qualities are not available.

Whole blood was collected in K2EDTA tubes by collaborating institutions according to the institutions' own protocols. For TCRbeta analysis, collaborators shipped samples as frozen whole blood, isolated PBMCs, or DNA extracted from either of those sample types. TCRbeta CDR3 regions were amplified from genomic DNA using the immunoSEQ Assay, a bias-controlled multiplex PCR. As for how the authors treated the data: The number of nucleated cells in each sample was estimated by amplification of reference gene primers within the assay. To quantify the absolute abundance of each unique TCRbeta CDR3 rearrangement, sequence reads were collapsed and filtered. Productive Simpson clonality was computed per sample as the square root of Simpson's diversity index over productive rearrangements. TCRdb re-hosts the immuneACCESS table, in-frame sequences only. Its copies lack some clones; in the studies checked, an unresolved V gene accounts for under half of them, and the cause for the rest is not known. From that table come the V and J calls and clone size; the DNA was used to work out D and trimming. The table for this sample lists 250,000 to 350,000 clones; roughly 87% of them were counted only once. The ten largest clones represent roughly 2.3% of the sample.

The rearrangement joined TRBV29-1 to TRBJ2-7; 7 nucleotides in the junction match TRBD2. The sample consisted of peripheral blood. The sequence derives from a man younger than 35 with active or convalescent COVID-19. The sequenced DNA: TGCAGCGCCCAGGGCGGGAGAACCTACGAGCAGTACTTC. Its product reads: CSAQGGRTYEQYF.